This T cell receptor beta chain was profiled in a study of shared clonotypes between healthy human individuals. In the study overall: There were three CD4 naive, three CD4 memory, two CD8 naive and one CD8 memory plates per donor.

With respect to this clone: What it recognizes is unknown.

Using roughly 200 ng DNA, around 30,000 T cell genomes, the sorted-subset replicate PCRs were run. Original handling: Quality scores were absent from the junction-only immunoSEQ sequences, so filtering differed. The data were produced by immunoSEQ multiplex PCR, yet TCRdb's version contains in-frame clones alone and is incomplete. D and trimming were read from the DNA, whereas the V and J calls and clone size are those reported in that table. The data contain approximately 600,000 clones, roughly 95% of them seen just once; the ten biggest clones take up over 0.095%. This CDR3 region has 13 residues. Germline CDR1 is MNHEY and CDR2 is SVGAGI. Trimming pared 2 bases from V and 2 bases from J, leaving 7 bases between. Overall study results and limits: In several donors, around 5% of naive CD4 clonotypes appeared in common.

The naive CD8 subset, CD45RO-negative cells positively selected for CCR7, excluded terminally differentiated effector memory CD45RA+ cells. Sequenced: naive CD8+ T cells sorted from blood. V gene TRBV6-5 combines with J gene TRBJ2-7, with D possibly TRBD2 on 6 matching bases. The TCR comes from a woman in her thirties in good health. CDR3 DNA: TGTGCCAGCAGTTACGCTAGCGCCTACGAGCAGTACTTC. It codes for CASSYASAYEQYF.